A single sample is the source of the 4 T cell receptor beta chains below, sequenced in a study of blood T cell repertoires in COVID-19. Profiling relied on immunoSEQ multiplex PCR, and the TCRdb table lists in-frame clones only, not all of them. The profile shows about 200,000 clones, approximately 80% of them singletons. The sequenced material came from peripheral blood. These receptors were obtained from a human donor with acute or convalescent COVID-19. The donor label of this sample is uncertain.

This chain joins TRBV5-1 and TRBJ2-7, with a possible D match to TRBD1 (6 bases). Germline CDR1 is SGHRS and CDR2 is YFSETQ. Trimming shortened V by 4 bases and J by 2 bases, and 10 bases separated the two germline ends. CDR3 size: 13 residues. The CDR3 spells CASSQTGAYEQYF. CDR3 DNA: TGCGCCAGCAGCCAGACAGGAGCCTACGAGCAGTACTTC.

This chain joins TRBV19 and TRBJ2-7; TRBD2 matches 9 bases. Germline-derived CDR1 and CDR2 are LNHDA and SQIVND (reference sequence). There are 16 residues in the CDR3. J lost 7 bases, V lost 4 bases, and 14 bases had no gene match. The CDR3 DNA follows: TGTGCCAGTAGTAAATTGGGCTCAGCGGGAGGAGTAGAGCAGTACTTC. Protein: CASSKLGSAGGVEQYF.

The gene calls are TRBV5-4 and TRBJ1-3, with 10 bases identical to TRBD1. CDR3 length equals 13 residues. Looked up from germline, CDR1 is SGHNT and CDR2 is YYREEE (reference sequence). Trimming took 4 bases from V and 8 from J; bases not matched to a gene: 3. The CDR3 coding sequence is TGTGCCAGCAGCAGAGGACAGGGGGACACCATATATTTT. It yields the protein CASSRGQGDTIYF. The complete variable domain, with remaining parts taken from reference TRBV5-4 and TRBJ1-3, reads ETGVTQSPTHLIKTRGQQVTLRCSSQSGHNTVSWYQQALGQGPQFIFQYYREEENGRGNFPPRFSGLQFPNYSSELNVNALELDDSALYLCASSRGQGDTIYFGEGSWLTVV.

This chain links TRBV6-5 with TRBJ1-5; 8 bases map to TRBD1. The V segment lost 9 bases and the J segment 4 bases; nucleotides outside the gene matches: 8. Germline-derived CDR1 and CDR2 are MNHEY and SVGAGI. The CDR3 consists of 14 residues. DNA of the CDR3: TGTGCCAGTATTCGACAGGGGCTTAATCAGCCCCAGCATTTT. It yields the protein CASIRQGLNQPQHF.